Listed below are T cell receptor beta chains from one sample, sequenced in a study of T cell responses to AZD1222 COVID-19 vaccine. Profiled with immunoSEQ multiplex PCR; TCRdb holds only in-frame clones, not every one. The sample has about 93,000 clones, 80% to 90% seen once; the top ten hold 6% to 9%. Sequenced material: peripheral blood, taken on day 0 of AZD1222 vaccination. Receptors were obtained from an adult in good health. The CDR3 runs from the conserved cysteine through the conserved F or W. A D gene is named only where the DNA matches it firmly.

d_call j_call v_call cdr3_aa cdr3_nt
. TRBJ1-5 TRBV6-2/TRBV6-3 CASSYSTPNQPQHF TGTGCCAGCAGTTACTCGACACCTAATCAGCCCCAGCATTTT
. TRBJ2-1 TRBV5-8 CASSYAGASYNEQFF TGTGCCAGCAGCTATGCGGGGGCATCCTACAATGAGCAGTTCTTC
TRBD1 TRBJ2-1 TRBV28 CASSLFGTDNEQFF TGTGCCAGCAGTTTATTTGGGACAGACAATGAGCAGTTCTTC
TRBD2 TRBJ2-1 TRBV7-8 CASSSEGLQYNEQFF TGTGCCAGCAGCTCAGAGGGACTACAATACAATGAGCAGTTCTTC
. TRBJ1-3 TRBV4-2 CASSHPLGRLSSGNTIYF TGTGCCAGCAGCCACCCCCTAGGACGGCTCTCCTCTGGAAACACCATATATTTT
. TRBJ2-7 TRBV7-6 CASSETGGSYEQYF TGTGCCAGCAGCGAAACAGGTGGGTCCTACGAGCAGTACTTC
. TRBJ1-1 TRBV3-1/TRBV3-2 CASSQDPAFEAFF TGTGCCAGCAGCCAAGATCCGGCCTTTGAAGCTTTCTTT
TRBD1 TRBJ1-5 TRBV7-2 CASRDRDRGEGQPQHF TGTGCCAGCAGGGACCGGGACAGGGGCGAGGGTCAGCCCCAGCATTTT
TRBD2 TRBJ2-1 TRBV14 CASSLLTSGSNNEQFF TGTGCCAGCAGCCTCCTGACTAGCGGGAGTAACAATGAGCAGTTCTTC
TRBD2 TRBJ2-7 TRBV7-2 CASRSGGPQYEQYF TGTGCCAGCAGGAGCGGGGGGCCTCAATACGAGCAGTACTTC
. TRBJ2-1 TRBV20-1 CSASRGNEQFF TGCAGTGCTAGTAGGGGGAATGAGCAGTTCTTC
. TRBJ1-5 TRBV6-2/TRBV6-3 CASSYSMGRPISQPQHF TGTGCCAGCAGTTACTCGATGGGGCGACCCATCAGTCAGCCCCAGCATTTT
TRBD1 TRBJ1-1 TRBV7-2 CASSRDRSEAFF TGTGCCAGCAGCCGGGACAGGTCTGAAGCTTTCTTT
. TRBJ2-1 TRBV12-3/TRBV12-4 CASSLAREQFF TGTGCCAGCAGTTTAGCCCGTGAGCAGTTCTTC